This is a list of T cell receptor beta chains from one sample in a study of PD-L1 blockade in urothelial cancer. Produced via immunoSEQ multiplex PCR; TCRdb's table is partial and in-frame only. This sample yields around 25,000 clones, of which around nine tenths are seen a single time; approximately 2.8% belongs to the top ten. Material: PBMCs, obtained around atezolizumab (anti-PD-L1) treatment. These receptors all stem from a man aged 45-65 years with urothelial cancer. The CDR3 runs from the conserved cysteine through the conserved F or W. Fields, in order: D gene, V gene, J gene, clone size, CDR3 DNA, CDR3 protein. The D gene is left open where the match is weak. Expanded clones get a size class; other rows say once, few or many, or leave the size out.

>TRBD1|TRBV14|TRBJ2-7|.
TGTGCCAGCAGCCAAGGGGGCAGGGGGCGTGAGCAGTACTTC
CASSQGGRGREQYF
>TRBD2|TRBV7-9|TRBJ2-5|few
TGTGCCAGCAGCCTACGGACTAGCGGGGCCCTAGAGACCCAGTACTTC
CASSLRTSGALETQYF
>TRBD1|TRBV5-1|TRBJ2-4|.
TGCGCCAGCAGCTTCTTTCAGGGACAGGACATTCAGTACTTC
CASSFFQGQDIQYF
>.|TRBV7-2|TRBJ2-1|.
TGTGCCAGCAGCCGAGACAGAAACAATGAGCAGTTCTTC
CASSRDRNNEQFF
>TRBD1|TRBV5-1|TRBJ1-5|few
TGCGCCAGCAGCCCCGGGACAGAGATCAATCAGCCCCAGCATTTT
CASSPGTEINQPQHF
>.|TRBV27|TRBJ2-1|.
TGTGCCAGCAGTTGGGGGGATGAGCAGTTCTTC
CASSWGDEQFF
>TRBD2|TRBV7-2|TRBJ2-1|.
TGTGCCAGCAGCTTAGAAGGGACTAGCGGTTTCAATGAGCAGTTCTTC
CASSLEGTSGFNEQFF
>.|TRBV7-6|TRBJ1-1|.
TGTGCCAGCAGCATCACCGCCTTGGGGGGCACTGAAGCTTTCTTT
CASSITALGGTEAFF
>TRBD1|TRBV5-6|TRBJ1-4|.
TGTGCCAGCAGCGGGACAGGGTGGGGTCGTTCCTATGAAAAACTGTTTTTT
CASSGTGWGRSYEKLFF
>.|TRBV5-6|TRBJ2-2|.
TGTGCCAGCAGCTTCGGTGGCGGGGAGCTGTTTTTT
CASSFGGGELFF
>TRBD2|TRBV11-2|TRBJ2-2|.
TGTGCCAGCAGCATACTAGCGGGATTCACCGGGGAGCTGTTTTTT
CASSILAGFTGELFF
>.|TRBV18|TRBJ2-5|.
TGTGCCAGCTCACCACCGGAACAGTCTCAAGAGACCCAGTACTTC
CASSPPEQSQETQYF
>.|TRBV10-3|TRBJ2-2|few
TGTGCCATCCCCGGGACAACGAACACCGGGGAGCTGTTTTTT
CAIPGTTNTGELFF
>TRBD2|TRBV4-1|TRBJ2-2|.
TGCGCCAGCAGCCAAGAATGGGGGGGTCGCGGGGAGCTGTTTTTT
CASSQEWGGRGELFF
>TRBD2|TRBV5-4|TRBJ2-7|.
TGTGCCAGCAGTAGCGGGATCGCAGGCGAGCAGTACTTC
CASSSGIAGEQYF
>.|TRBV10-2|TRBJ1-4|.
TGCGCCAGCAGTGATCTGGGAGGCGCTGAAAAACTGTTTTTT
CASSDLGGAEKLFF
>.|TRBV7-9|TRBJ1-4|.
TGTGCCAGCAGCCCCCAGGGGAAGGGTGAAAAACTGTTTTTT
CASSPQGKGEKLFF
>.|TRBV9|TRBJ2-2|.
TGTGCCAGCAGCGTAGATCGGGCGGGCCTAGACACCGGGGAGCTGTTTTTT
CASSVDRAGLDTGELFF
>TRBD1|TRBV5-6|TRBJ2-3|.
TGTGCCAGCACCATAGACAGGGTCGGCACAGATACGCAGTATTTT
CASTIDRVGTDTQYF
>.|TRBV5-1|TRBJ2-7|.
TGCGCCAGCAGCTTGACAGGGACGGGGGAGCAGTACTTC
CASSLTGTGEQYF
>.|TRBV4-1|TRBJ1-4|few
TGCGCCAGCAGCCAGCACAAGGAAAAACTGTTTTTT
CASSQHKEKLFF
>.|TRBV4-3|TRBJ2-5|.
TGCGCCAGCAGCCAAGCAGGGGGGAATGTGGGAGAGACCCAGTACTTC
CASSQAGGNVGETQYF
>.|TRBV11-2|TRBJ1-1|.
TGTGCCAGCAGCTTATCCTCTGAAGCTTTCTTT
CASSLSSEAFF